This TCR beta chain was identified during a study of blood T cells in healthy people across ages. General study findings and limits: Estimates of total diversity, which came from one million sequenced T cells, were considered to be underestimates.

V lost 6 bases to trimming and J lost 6 bases; unmatched junction nucleotides: 2. The germline gives CDR1 MNHNY, CDR2 SVGAGI (reference sequence). The CDR3 has 11 residues. Healthy Caucasian individuals from Russia aged roughly 6 to 90 were enrolled as donors. It was with a sample-barcoded 5' primer and a J-beta primer mix that a second PCR of about 6 to 12 cycles was run. Tagging of each cDNA molecule was performed by a template-switch adaptor with 12 random nucleotides. TCRdb reanalysed the 5' RACE reads using MiXCR and keeps one entry per CDR3 protein. This sample has about 940,000 distinct CDR3 sequences, with around 46% found just once. Remarks on this clonotype: Its antigen is as yet unknown.

The sample taken for sequencing was blood. The source is a man aged 25-45 years in good health. The chain joins TRBV6-6 to TRBJ2-7; 7 bases fit TRBD1. The CDR3 region is CASRKGAEQYF. CDR3 DNA sequence: TGTGCCAGCAGGAAGGGGGCCGAGCAGTACTTC.